The 25 T cell receptor beta chains below come from one sample, sequenced in a study of shared clonotypes between healthy human individuals. Using immunoSEQ multiplex PCR, the repertoire was profiled, and TCRdb retains in-frame clones only, with some absent. The sample includes approximately 2.4 million clones, 90% to 96% seen only once; the top ten take 0.13%. Sequences were obtained from naive CD4+ T cells sorted from blood. Noted subset: CD45RA+ positively selected. These receptors originate from a man between 18 and 29 years old in good health.

The rearrangement uses TRBV28 and TRBJ1-5; D ambiguous. V was trimmed by 4 bases and J by 0 bases, leaving 13 bases between them. Looked up from germline, CDR1 is MDHEN and CDR2 is SYDVKM. This CDR3 is built from 16 residues. CDR3 protein: CASSWRPGNSNQPQHF. The CDR3 DNA is TGTGCCAGCAGTTGGAGGCCCGGGAATAGCAATCAGCCCCAGCATTTT.

This sequence joins TRBV6-5 and TRBJ2-5; the D gene could be TRBD1 or TRBD2 (6 bases each). The CDR3 loop spans 14 amino acids. V lost 3 bases to trimming and J lost 6 bases, with 14 bases between them. Per germline, CDR1 MNHEY and CDR2 SVGAGI. The CDR3 DNA reads as TGTGCCAGCAGTTATGACGGGGGCTTGAAGACCCAGTACTTC. Amino acid sequence: CASSYDGGLKTQYF.

The chain employs TRBV27 and TRBJ2-7, with 12 positions matching TRBD1. The CDR3 is 16 residues long. The germline V gene has CDR1 MNHEY and CDR2 SMNVEV (reference sequence). The ends lost 6 bases at V and 7 bases at J; junction bases unmatched: 13. DNA for the CDR3: TGTGCCAGCAGCATGGGGGGGACAGGGGGCAGGAGTGAGCAGTACTTC. This sequence encodes CASSMGGTGGRSEQYF.

The chain has TRBV6-1 and TRBJ2-5; 9 nucleotides align to TRBD1. The CDR3 extends over 14 amino acids. The germline V gene has CDR1 MNHNS and CDR2 SASEGT. V trimming: 6 bases; J trimming: 7 bases; junction bases outside the gene matches: 9. In DNA form, the CDR3 reads TGTGCCAGCAGAGAACCGGGACAGGGCTGGACCCAGTACTTC. Protein product: CASREPGQGWTQYF.

V and J are TRBV5-1 and TRBJ2-3; no firm D call. Germline loops: CDR1 SGHRS, CDR2 YFSETQ. The CDR3 has 16 amino acids. V was pared by 0 bases and J by 3 bases, with 14 bases between. The CDR3 reads CASSLGEGSRTDTQYF. As DNA, the CDR3 is TGCGCCAGCAGCTTGGGAGAAGGATCCCGTACAGATACGCAGTATTTT. Based on the CDR3 plus reference TRBV5-1 and TRBJ2-3, the full variable domain is KAGVTQTPRYLIKTRGQQVTLSCSPISGHRSVSWYQQTPGQGLQFLFEYFSETQRNKGNFPGRFSGRQFSNSRSEMNVSTLELGDSALYLCASSLGEGSRTDTQYFGPGTRLTVL.

V and J are TRBV6-4 and TRBJ2-7; D is possibly TRBD1 (5 bases). The V end lost 7 bases, the J end lost 3 bases, and 16 bases lay between the germline ends. CDR3 length: 14 residues. Per the germline V gene, CDR1 is MRHNA and CDR2 is SNTAGT. Written as DNA, the CDR3 is TGTGCCAGCACTCTTTCAGGGTACGACTACGAGCAGTACTTC. Residues: CASTLSGYDYEQYF.

In DNA, the CDR3 is TGTGCCAGCAGCAGCCTAGGGGGCGCGGCCTACGAGCAGTACTTC. Translating it yields CASSSLGGAAYEQYF. This chain uses TRBV6-5 with TRBJ2-7; 7 bases fit TRBD1. CDR3 size: 15 residues. V shed 6 bases and J 2 bases; nucleotides not matched to a gene: 10. CDR1 MNHEY and CDR2 SVGAGI come from the germline V gene.

This rearrangement joins TRBV5-1 to TRBJ1-2; D gene ambiguous. The CDR3 spans 13 residues. The V gene lost 4 bases and the J gene lost 0 bases, with 7 bases spanning the gap. Germline CDR1 SGHRS, CDR2 YFSETQ. CDR3 nucleotide sequence: TGCGCCAGCAGCCCGGTGGCTAACTATGGCTACACCTTC. It is translated as CASSPVANYGYTF. The entire variable domain, with the rest obtained from reference TRBV5-1 and TRBJ1-2, is as follows: KAGVTQTPRYLIKTRGQQVTLSCSPISGHRSVSWYQQTPGQGLQFLFEYFSETQRNKGNFPGRFSGRQFSNSRSEMNVSTLELGDSALYLCASSPVANYGYTFGSGTRLTVV.

The chain carries TRBV7-9 and TRBJ2-6; D unresolved. With 3 bases removed from V and 0 bases from J, the gap between germline ends came to 0 bases. This CDR3 is built from 13 residues. Looked up from germline, CDR1 is SEHNR and CDR2 is FQNEAQ (reference sequence). The CDR3 nucleotides read TGTGCCAGCAGCTTCTCTGGGGCCAACGTCCTGACTTTC. It codes for CASSFSGANVLTF.

CDR3 bases: TGTGCCTGGAGTGTACCGGCCCTATATGGCTACACCTTC. The encoded protein is CAWSVPALYGYTF. The chain combines TRBV30 with TRBJ1-2; unclear D gene. The CDR3 is 13 amino acids. Germline loops: CDR1 GTSNPN, CDR2 SVGIG (reference sequence). Trimming stripped 0 bases from V and 5 bases from J, with 10 bases between.

V is TRBV4-1 and J is TRBJ1-1; D possibly corresponds to TRBD1 (5 bases). The CDR3 consists of 15 residues. Germline-derived CDR1 and CDR2 are MGHRA and YSYEKL. V gave up 1 base and J gave up 7 bases, with 16 bases separating them. The CDR3 here is CASSQGAGRLGEAFF. The CDR3 DNA sequence: TGCGCCAGCAGCCAAGGAGCAGGGAGGCTCGGTGAAGCTTTCTTT.

V and J are TRBV30 and TRBJ1-4; D gene ambiguous. This CDR3 is built from 11 residues. V lost 5 bases and J lost 8, with 9 bases in between. CDR1 GTSNPN and CDR2 SVGIG come from the germline V gene (reference sequence). CDR3 DNA sequence: TGTGCCTGGGGACGACTAGAAAAACTGTTTTTT. Translated: CAWGRLEKLFF.

This clone was seen just once. The chain joins TRBV5-5 to TRBJ1-5, with D possibly TRBD1 on 6 matching bases. Per the germline V gene, CDR1 is SGHKS and CDR2 is YYEKEE (reference sequence). The CDR3 is 15 residues long. Trimming removed 2 bases from V and 1 base from J, with 10 bases in between. The CDR3 is CASSLGGVSNQPQHF. Written as DNA, the CDR3 is TGTGCCAGCAGCTTAGGGGGGGTCAGCAATCAGCCCCAGCATTTT.

The CDR3 region is CLQGSGSGNTIYF. Here the CDR3 DNA reads TGTTTACAGGGTTCCGGATCTGGAAACACCATATATTTT. The chain couples TRBV21-1 to TRBJ1-3; the listed D gene, TRBD1, was not tested against the DNA. TRBV21-1 has pseudogene status. The length of the CDR3 is 13 residues.

The chain has TRBV6-5 and TRBJ1-4; no clear D gene. CDR3 length equals 9 residues. Germline V gene data show CDR1 as MNHEY and CDR2 as SVGAGI. V was pared by 8 bases and J by 8 bases, with 3 bases between. The CDR3 region is CASGEKLFF. The CDR3 DNA sequence: TGTGCCAGCGGGGAAAAACTGTTTTTT.

This chain links TRBV15 with TRBJ2-7; 7 bases map to TRBD1. CDR1 is LNHNV, CDR2 YYDKDF, per germline (reference sequence). This CDR3 contains 16 residues. The trim removed 3 bases at V and 2 bases at J, leaving 10 bases unmatched. In nucleotides, the CDR3 is TGTGCCACCAGCAGCACCATGGAAACAGGGGCCTACGAGCAGTACTTC. The encoded protein is CATSSTMETGAYEQYF.

V is TRBV6-5 and J is TRBJ1-1; 9 bases agree with TRBD1. Germline-derived CDR1 and CDR2 are MNHEY and SVGAGI. The CDR3 length is 14 residues. V was clipped by 4 bases and J by 5 bases; unmatched bases: 5. CDR3 residues: CASSLTGGGTEAFF. The CDR3 nucleotides are TGTGCCAGCAGTTTGACAGGGGGAGGGACTGAAGCTTTCTTT.

The genes are TRBV6-5 and TRBJ2-2; maybe TRBD2 (5 bases). Germline-derived CDR1 and CDR2 are MNHEY and SVGAGI. CDR3 size: 14 residues. The V gene lost 6 bases and the J gene lost 7 bases, with 15 bases spanning the gap. The CDR3 DNA reads TGTGCCAGCAGAACAATGGTCGGGATCGGGGAGCTGTTTTTT. Amino acid sequence: CASRTMVGIGELFF.

This chain links TRBV6-6 with TRBJ2-1; TRBD1 matches 8 bases. This CDR3 has 14 amino acids. Germline values: CDR1 MNHNY, CDR2 SVGAGI (reference sequence). Trimming removed 8 bases from V and 4 bases from J; junction bases left unmatched: 7. CDR3 bases: TGTGCCAGCGCTCGGGACAGGCTTTACAATGAGCAGTTCTTC. Translated: CASARDRLYNEQFF.

This clone occurred once. This CDR3 reads CASSEDRDLRFGTQYF. In nucleotides, the CDR3 is TGTGCCAGCAGTGAAGACCGGGACCTTAGGTTTGGGACCCAGTACTTC. The chain uses TRBV2 and TRBJ2-5; tentatively, D is TRBD1 or TRBD2 (5 bases each). The CDR3 contains 16 residues. Germline CDR1 is SNHLY and CDR2 is FYNNEI. Trimming left V 1 base short and J 7 bases short, with 19 bases between.

This chain links TRBV7-9 with TRBJ2-3; 9 nucleotides align to TRBD2. Germline CDR1 SEHNR, CDR2 FQNEAQ (reference sequence). Trimming cost V 5 bases and J 4 bases; bases outside gene matches: 13. CDR3 length equals 17 residues. The CDR3 DNA is TGTGCCAGCAGCCTGATAGCGGGAGCCGTTGGGGCAGATACGCAGTATTTT. This encodes CASSLIAGAVGADTQYF.

A word on this clone: The sample carries other DNA sequences with the same CDR3. The CDR3 region has the DNA TGCAGTGCTAGTCTCTCCTACGAGCAGTACTTC. Its translation is CSASLSYEQYF. The chain employs TRBV20-1 and TRBJ2-7; D is unclear. The germline gives CDR1 DFQATT, CDR2 SNEGSKA (reference sequence). This CDR3 has 11 residues. Trimming removed 3 bases from V and 0 bases from J, with 3 bases in between.

The gene calls are TRBV5-1 and TRBJ1-1, with TRBD1 matching 7 bases. CDR3 length: 15 amino acids. Unmatched junction bases numbered 6, after V lost 4 bases and J lost 0 bases. Germline CDR1 is SGHRS and CDR2 is YFSETQ. CDR3 bases: TGCGCCAGCAGCAGGTCAGGGGGAATGAACACTGAAGCTTTCTTT. This codes for CASSRSGGMNTEAFF.

The V call is TRBV19, the J call TRBJ2-1, with 10 bases matching TRBD2. Trimming cost V 5 bases and J 0 bases; bases outside gene matches: 7. The CDR3 has 17 residues. Germline loops: CDR1 LNHDA, CDR2 SQIVND (reference sequence). This chain's CDR3 is CASSLTSGVSSYNEQFF. The CDR3 nucleotides are TGTGCCAGTAGTCTTACTAGCGGGGTTAGCTCCTACAATGAGCAGTTCTTC.

The chain couples TRBV2 to TRBJ1-4; 7 nucleotides line up with TRBD1. Germline loops: CDR1 SNHLY, CDR2 FYNNEI. V lost 6 bases and J lost 4; bases outside the gene matches: 8. The length of the CDR3 is 15 residues. CDR3 sequence (DNA): TGTGCCAGCAGGCTAATTAGGGACAGTAATGAAAAACTGTTTTTT. This encodes CASRLIRDSNEKLFF.